One T cell receptor beta chain is described in this entry. As processed by the authors: Estimates of nucleated cell counts were drawn from the amplification of reference gene primers. Here immunoSEQ multiplex PCR was the method, and the copy in TCRdb shows in-frame clones only, minus some. Clone size and the V and J calls come from that table; the DNA yielded D and trimming. The sample lists some 45,000 clones; about 85% were seen once. This specimen comes from a study of blood T cell repertoires in COVID-19. Study-wide context: Italy, Spain and the United States were the sources of the convalescent and acute COVID-19 samples. T cells, B-cell-depleted T cells, or PBMCs supplied cDNA or gDNA.

The receptor was derived from a woman of 80 years or more with acute or convalescent COVID-19. The sequenced sample was peripheral blood.

CDR3 DNA: TGTGCCAGCGCCGCCCCGGGGACTGAAGCTTTCTTT. Amino acid sequence: CASAAPGTEAFF. This chain uses TRBV6-5 with TRBJ1-1; no reliable D call. V lost 8 bases, J lost 5 bases, and 12 bases lay in between. CDR1 MNHEY and CDR2 SVGAGI come from the germline V gene. The CDR3 is made up of 12 amino acids.